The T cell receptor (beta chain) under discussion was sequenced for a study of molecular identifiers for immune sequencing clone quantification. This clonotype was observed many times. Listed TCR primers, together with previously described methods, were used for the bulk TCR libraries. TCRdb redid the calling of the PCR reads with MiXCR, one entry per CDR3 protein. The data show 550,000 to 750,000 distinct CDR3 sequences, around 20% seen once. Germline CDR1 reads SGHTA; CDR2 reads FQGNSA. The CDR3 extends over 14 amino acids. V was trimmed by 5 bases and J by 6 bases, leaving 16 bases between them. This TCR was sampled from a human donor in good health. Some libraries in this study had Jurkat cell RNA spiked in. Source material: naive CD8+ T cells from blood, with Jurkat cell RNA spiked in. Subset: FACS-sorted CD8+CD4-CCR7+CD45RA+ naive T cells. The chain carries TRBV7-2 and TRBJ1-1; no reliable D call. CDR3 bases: TGTGCCAGCAGCATTGGGCCGCCAGCCGCTGAAGCTTTCTTT. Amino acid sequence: CASSIGPPAAEAFF.